This TCR beta chain stems from a study of blood T cell repertoires in COVID-19. Whole-study context: COVID-19 samples from acute and convalescent phases originated in the United States, Italy and Spain. T cells, B-cell-depleted T cells, or PBMCs provided the cDNA or gDNA that served as material.

The CDR3 contains 14 residues. Germline CDR1 and CDR2: SNHLY and FYNNEI. V lost 4 bases and J lost 6; bases outside the gene matches: 9. Under the authors' procedure: Amplified reference gene primers provided the basis for estimating nucleated cell counts. Generated by immunoSEQ multiplex PCR, the TCRdb table keeps only in-frame clones and is missing some. V, J and clone size were drawn from that table, and D and trimming were deduced from the DNA. The profile shows nearly 200,000 clones, 84% of them singletons. The sequenced sample was peripheral blood. The chain is built from TRBV2 and TRBJ2-7; 7 bases agree with TRBD1. This TCR came from a woman aged 70-85 years with active or convalescent COVID-19. For the CDR3, the DNA is TGTGCCAGCAGTGCTGACAGGGTCAACTCCGAGCAGTACTTC. Translating it yields CASSADRVNSEQYF.